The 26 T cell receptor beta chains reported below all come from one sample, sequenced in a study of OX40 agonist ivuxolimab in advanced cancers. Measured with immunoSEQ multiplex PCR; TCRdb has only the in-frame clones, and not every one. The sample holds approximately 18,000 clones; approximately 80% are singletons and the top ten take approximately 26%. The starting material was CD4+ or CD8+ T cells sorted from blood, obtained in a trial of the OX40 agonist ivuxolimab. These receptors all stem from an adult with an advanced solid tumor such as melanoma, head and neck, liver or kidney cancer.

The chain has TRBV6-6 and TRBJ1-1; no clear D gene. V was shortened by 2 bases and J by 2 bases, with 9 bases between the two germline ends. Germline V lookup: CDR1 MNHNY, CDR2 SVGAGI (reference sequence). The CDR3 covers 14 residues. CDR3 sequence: CASSYVDGNTEAFF. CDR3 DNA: TGTGCCAGCAGTTACGTCGACGGAAACACTGAAGCTTTCTTT.

The CDR3 loop reads CASSPRPYYNEQFF. The CDR3 DNA is TGTGCCAGCAGTCCCAGGCCTTACTACAATGAGCAGTTCTTC. The chain links TRBV7-8 to TRBJ2-1; the D is unclear. CDR3 length equals 14 residues. Trimming pared 6 bases from V and 3 bases from J, leaving 12 bases between. CDR1 is SGHVS and CDR2 is FQNEAQ in the germline V gene.

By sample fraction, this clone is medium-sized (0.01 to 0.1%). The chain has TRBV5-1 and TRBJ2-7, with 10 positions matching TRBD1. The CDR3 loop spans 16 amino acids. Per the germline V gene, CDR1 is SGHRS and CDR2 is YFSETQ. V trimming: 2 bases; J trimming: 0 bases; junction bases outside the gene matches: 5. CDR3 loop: CASSLLGQGISYEQYF. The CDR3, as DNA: TGCGCCAGCAGCTTACTGGGACAGGGGATCTCCTACGAGCAGTACTTC. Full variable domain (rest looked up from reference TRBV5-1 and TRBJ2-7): KAGVTQTPRYLIKTRGQQVTLSCSPISGHRSVSWYQQTPGQGLQFLFEYFSETQRNKGNFPGRFSGRQFSNSRSEMNVSTLELGDSALYLCASSLLGQGISYEQYFGPGTRLTVT.

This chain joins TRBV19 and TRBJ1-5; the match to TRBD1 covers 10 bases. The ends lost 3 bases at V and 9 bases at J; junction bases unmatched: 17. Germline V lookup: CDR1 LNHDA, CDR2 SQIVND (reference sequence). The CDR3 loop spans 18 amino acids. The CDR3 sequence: CASSISYSGTGVRLPQHF. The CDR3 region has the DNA TGTGCCAGTAGTATTTCGTACTCCGGGACAGGGGTCAGATTGCCCCAGCATTTT.

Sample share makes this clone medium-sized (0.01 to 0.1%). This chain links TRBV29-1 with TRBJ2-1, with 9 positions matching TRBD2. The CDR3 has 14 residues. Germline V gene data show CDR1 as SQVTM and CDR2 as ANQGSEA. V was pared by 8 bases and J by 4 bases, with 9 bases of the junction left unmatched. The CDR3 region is CSTYSGSRYNEQFF. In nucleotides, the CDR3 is TGCAGCACCTATAGCGGGAGTCGATACAATGAGCAGTTCTTC.

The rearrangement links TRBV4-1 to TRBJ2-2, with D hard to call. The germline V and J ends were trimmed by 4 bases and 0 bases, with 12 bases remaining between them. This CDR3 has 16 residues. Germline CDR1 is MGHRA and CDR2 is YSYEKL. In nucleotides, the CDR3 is TGCGCCAGCAGCCCGTGGGCAGGAACGAACACCGGGGAGCTGTTTTTT. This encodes CASSPWAGTNTGELFF.

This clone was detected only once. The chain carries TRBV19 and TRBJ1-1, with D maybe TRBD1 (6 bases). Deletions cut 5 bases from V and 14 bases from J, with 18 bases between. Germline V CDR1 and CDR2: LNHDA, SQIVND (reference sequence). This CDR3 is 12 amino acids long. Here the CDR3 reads CASSPGVAGSFF. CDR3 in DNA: TGTGCCAGTAGTCCAGGGGTCGCAGGGTCGTTCTTT.

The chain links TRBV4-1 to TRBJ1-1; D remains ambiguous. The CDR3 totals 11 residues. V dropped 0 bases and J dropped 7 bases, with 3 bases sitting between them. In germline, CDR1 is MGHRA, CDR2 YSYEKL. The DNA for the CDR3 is TGCGCCAGCAGCCAAGATGTTGAAGCTTTCTTT. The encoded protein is CASSQDVEAFF.

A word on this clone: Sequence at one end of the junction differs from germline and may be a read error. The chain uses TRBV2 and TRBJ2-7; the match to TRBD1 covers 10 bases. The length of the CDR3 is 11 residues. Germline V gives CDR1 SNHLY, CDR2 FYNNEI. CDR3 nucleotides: TGTGCCAGCAGAGCCTTGGGACAGGGGAACTTC. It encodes CASRALGQGNF. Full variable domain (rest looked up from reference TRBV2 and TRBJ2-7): EPEVTQTPSHQVTQMGQEVILRCVPISNHLYFYWYRQILGQKVEFLVSFYNNEISEKSEIFDDQFSVERPDGSNFTLKIRSTKLEDSAMYFCASRALGQGNFGPGTRLTVT.

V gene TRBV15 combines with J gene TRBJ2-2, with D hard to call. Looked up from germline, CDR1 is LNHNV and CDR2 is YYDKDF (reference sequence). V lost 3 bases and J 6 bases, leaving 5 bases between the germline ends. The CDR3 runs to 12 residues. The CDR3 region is CATSSSPGELFF. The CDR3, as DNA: TGTGCCACCAGCAGTAGCCCCGGGGAGCTGTTTTTT.

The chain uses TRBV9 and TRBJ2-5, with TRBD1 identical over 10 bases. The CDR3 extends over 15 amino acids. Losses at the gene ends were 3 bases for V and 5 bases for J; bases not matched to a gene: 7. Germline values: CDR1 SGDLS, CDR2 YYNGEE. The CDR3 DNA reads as TGTGCCAGCAGCGCTTGGACAGGGGGTTGGGAGACCCAGTACTTC. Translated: CASSAWTGGWETQYF.

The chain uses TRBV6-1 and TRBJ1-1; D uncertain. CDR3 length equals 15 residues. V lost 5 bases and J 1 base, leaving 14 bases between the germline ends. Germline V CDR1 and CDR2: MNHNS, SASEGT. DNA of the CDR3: TGTGCCAGCAGTACCCTCGAGCTGGGGAACACTGAAGCTTTCTTT. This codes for CASSTLELGNTEAFF.

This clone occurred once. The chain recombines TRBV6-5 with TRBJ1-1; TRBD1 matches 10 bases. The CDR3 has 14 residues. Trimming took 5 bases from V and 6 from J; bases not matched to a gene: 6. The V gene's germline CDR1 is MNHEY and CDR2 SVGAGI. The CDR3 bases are TGTGCCAGCAGTGGACAGGGGGTCGTCGCTGAAGCTTTCTTT. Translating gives CASSGQGVVAEAFF.

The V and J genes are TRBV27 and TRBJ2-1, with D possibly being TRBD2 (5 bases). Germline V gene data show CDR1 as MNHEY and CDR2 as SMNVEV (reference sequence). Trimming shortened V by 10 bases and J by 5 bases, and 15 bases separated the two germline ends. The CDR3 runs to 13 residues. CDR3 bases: TGTGCCATACACGGGGTAGGGAACAATGAGCAGTTCTTC. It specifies CAIHGVGNNEQFF.

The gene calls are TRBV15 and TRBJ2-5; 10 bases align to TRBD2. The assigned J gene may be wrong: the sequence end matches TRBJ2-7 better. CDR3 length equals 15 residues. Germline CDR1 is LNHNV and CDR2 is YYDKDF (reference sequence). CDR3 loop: CATSRMTSGPYEQYF. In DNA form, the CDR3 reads TGTGCCACCAGCAGGATGACTAGCGGGCCCTACGAGCAGTACTTC.

In DNA, the CDR3 is TGTGCCAGCAGCCAGGTGAGGGCCTACGCTGTACCGGTTAGCACAGATACGCAGTATTTT. This encodes CASSQVRAYAVPVSTDTQYF. The chain uses TRBV7-6 and TRBJ2-3; D might be TRBD2 (5 bases). This CDR3 is 20 amino acids long. V shed 5 bases and J shed 0 bases, with 27 bases lying between them. Germline V gene sequence: CDR1 SGHVS, CDR2 FNYEAQ.

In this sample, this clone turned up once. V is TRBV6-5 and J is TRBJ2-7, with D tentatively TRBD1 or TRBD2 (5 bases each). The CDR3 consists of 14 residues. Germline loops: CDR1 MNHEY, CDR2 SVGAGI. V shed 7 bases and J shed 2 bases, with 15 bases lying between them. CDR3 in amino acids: CASKPGTDPYEQYF. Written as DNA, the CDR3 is TGTGCCAGCAAGCCCGGGACCGACCCCTACGAGCAGTACTTC.

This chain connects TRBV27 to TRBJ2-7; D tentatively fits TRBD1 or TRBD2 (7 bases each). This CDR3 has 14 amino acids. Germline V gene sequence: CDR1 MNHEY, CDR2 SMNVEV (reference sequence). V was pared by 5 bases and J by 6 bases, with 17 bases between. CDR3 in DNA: TGTGCCAGCAGTAACGGGGAGGGGGCTGGCGAGCAGTACTTC. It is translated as CASSNGEGAGEQYF.

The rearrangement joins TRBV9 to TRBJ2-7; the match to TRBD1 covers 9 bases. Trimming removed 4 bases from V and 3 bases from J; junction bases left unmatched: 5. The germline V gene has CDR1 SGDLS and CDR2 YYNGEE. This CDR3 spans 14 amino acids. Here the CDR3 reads CASSPRDRVYEQYF. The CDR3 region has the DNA TGTGCCAGCAGCCCCCGGGACAGGGTCTACGAGCAGTACTTC.

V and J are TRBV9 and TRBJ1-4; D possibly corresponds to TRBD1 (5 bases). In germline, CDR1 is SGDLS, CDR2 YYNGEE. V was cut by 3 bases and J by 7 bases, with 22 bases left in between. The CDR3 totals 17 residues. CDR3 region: CASSAAASGQGREKLFF. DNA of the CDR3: TGTGCCAGCAGCGCAGCAGCGAGTGGGCAGGGTCGTGAAAAACTGTTTTTT.

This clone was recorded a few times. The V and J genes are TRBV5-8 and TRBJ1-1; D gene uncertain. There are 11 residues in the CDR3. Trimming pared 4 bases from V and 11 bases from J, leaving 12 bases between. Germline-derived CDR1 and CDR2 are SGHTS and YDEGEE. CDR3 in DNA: TGTGCCAGCAGCGCCCGGTCCGAGGCTTTCTTT. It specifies CASSARSEAFF.

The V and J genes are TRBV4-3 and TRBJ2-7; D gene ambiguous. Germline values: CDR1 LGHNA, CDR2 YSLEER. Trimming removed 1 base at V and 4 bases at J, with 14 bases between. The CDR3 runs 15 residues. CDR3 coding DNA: TGCGCCAGCAGCCAAGTCGAGACTGGAGTATACGAGCAGTACTTC. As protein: CASSQVETGVYEQYF.

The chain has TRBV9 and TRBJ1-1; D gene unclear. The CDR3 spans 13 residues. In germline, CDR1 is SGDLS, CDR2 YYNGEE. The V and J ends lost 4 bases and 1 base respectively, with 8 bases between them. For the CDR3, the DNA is TGTGCCAGCAGCCCAGGTTCGAACACTGAAGCTTTCTTT. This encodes CASSPGSNTEAFF.

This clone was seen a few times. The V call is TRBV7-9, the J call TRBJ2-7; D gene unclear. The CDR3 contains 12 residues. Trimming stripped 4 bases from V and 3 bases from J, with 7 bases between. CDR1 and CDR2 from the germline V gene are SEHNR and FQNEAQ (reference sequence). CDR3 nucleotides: TGTGCCAGCAGCTCGACCAACTACGAGCAGTACTTC. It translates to CASSSTNYEQYF. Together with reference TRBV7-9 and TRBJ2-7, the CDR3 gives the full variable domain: DTGVSQNPRHKITKRGQNVTFRCDPISEHNRLYWYRQTLGQGPEFLTYFQNEAQLEKSRLLSDRFSAERPKGSFSTLEIQRTEQGDSAMYLCASSSTNYEQYFGPGTRLTVT.

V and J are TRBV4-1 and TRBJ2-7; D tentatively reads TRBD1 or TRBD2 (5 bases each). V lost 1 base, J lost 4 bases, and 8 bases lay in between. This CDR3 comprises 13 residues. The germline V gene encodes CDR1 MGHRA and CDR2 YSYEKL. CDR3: CASSQVGVYEQYF. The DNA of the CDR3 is TGCGCCAGCAGCCAAGTGGGGGTTTACGAGCAGTACTTC.

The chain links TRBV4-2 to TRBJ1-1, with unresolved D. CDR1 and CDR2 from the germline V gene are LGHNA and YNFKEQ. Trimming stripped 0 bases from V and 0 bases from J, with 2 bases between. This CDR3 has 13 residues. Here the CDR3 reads CASSQEMNTEAFF. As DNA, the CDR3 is TGTGCCAGCAGCCAAGAAATGAACACTGAAGCTTTCTTT.